Following are 12 T cell receptor beta chains from one sample sequenced in a study of blood T cell repertoires in COVID-19. Only in-frame clones appear in the TCRdb table, and some are missing; sequencing was by immunoSEQ multiplex PCR. This sample carries 150,000 or so clones, roughly 85% of them seen once, and the ten largest clones take around 4.3%. The sequencing sample was made of PBMCs or T cells enriched from blood (not recorded which). The receptor source for this set is a woman in her forties or fifties who had recovered from COVID-19.

This rearrangement joins TRBV12-3 or TRBV12-4 to TRBJ1-1; a weak D match, TRBD1 (5 bases). The CDR3 length is 13 residues. Trimming stripped 6 bases from V and 8 bases from J, with 16 bases between. In DNA, the CDR3 is TGTGCCAGCAGGCAGGGTCCGGCGTCGGAAGCTTTCTTT. Encoded protein: CASRQGPASEAFF.

The chain joins TRBV2 to TRBJ2-3, with D perhaps matching TRBD1 (5 bases). V was cut by 4 bases and J by 5 bases, with 7 bases left in between. The germline CDR1 and CDR2 sequences are SNHLY and FYNNEI. The CDR3 loop spans 12 amino acids. The CDR3 protein is CASSVQVDTQYF. The CDR3 bases are TGTGCCAGCAGTGTACAGGTAGATACGCAGTATTTT.

The chain is built from TRBV29-1 and TRBJ1-5; no definite D call. In germline, CDR1 is SQVTM, CDR2 ANQGSEA. Trimming removed 4 bases at V and 0 bases at J, with 10 bases between. The CDR3 runs 14 residues. The CDR3 DNA reads TGCAGCGTTGTCTGGGCCCATAGCAATCAGCCCCAGCATTTT. Amino acids: CSVVWAHSNQPQHF.

V gene TRBV7-9 combines with J gene TRBJ2-7, with D possibly being TRBD1 (6 bases). Germline-derived CDR1 and CDR2 are SEHNR and FQNEAQ (reference sequence). CDR3 size: 15 residues. Trimming cost V 5 bases and J 6 bases, with 20 bases left between them. The CDR3 loop is CASSPLIQGSTEQYV. The CDR3 DNA reads as TGTGCCAGCAGCCCCCTTATACAGGGCTCCACCGAGCAGTACGTC.

The rearrangement links TRBV5-1 to TRBJ1-2; 8 bases are a match to TRBD1. There are 14 residues in the CDR3. Trimming took 4 bases from V and 8 from J; bases not matched to a gene: 10. Germline V lookup: CDR1 SGHRS, CDR2 YFSETQ. CDR3 nucleotide sequence: TGCGCCAGCAGCCTGGCCCAGGGGGCAGGGGGCTACACCTTC. Its protein is CASSLAQGAGGYTF.

V gene TRBV30 combines with J gene TRBJ1-2; 9 nucleotides align to TRBD1. This CDR3 region has 13 residues. V dropped 7 bases and J dropped 2; count of bases not matched to a gene: 5. Looked up from germline, CDR1 is GTSNPN and CDR2 is SVGIG (reference sequence). CDR3 in DNA: TGTGCCTCCACGGGACAGGGAAACTATGGCTACACCTTC. Its translation: CASTGQGNYGYTF.

This chain uses TRBV7-2 with TRBJ1-2; the match to TRBD1 covers 7 bases. Germline values: CDR1 SGHTA, CDR2 FQGNSA. With 5 bases clipped from V and 3 bases from J, the junction kept 12 bases outside the gene matches. CDR3 length equals 16 residues. The CDR3 DNA sequence: TGTGCCAGCAGCGTGACCTCCGGGACAGTTGACTATGGCTACACCTTC. This translates into CASSVTSGTVDYGYTF.

The V call is TRBV19, the J call TRBJ1-1; possibly TRBD1 for D (6 bases). Germline values: CDR1 LNHDA, CDR2 SQIVND (reference sequence). Trimming stripped 0 bases from V and 4 bases from J, with 12 bases between. The CDR3 extends over 15 amino acids. The CDR3 spells CASSIDHRATTEAFF. CDR3 nucleotide sequence: TGTGCCAGTAGTATAGACCACAGGGCAACCACTGAAGCTTTCTTT.

This rearrangement joins TRBV7-2 to TRBJ2-7, with D hard to call. Germline-derived CDR1 and CDR2 are SGHTA and FQGNSA. The CDR3 spans 13 residues. V was clipped by 3 bases and J by 0 bases, with 6 bases between them. The CDR3 nucleotides are TGTGCCAGCAGCTTCTCCAGCTCCTACGAGCAGTACGTC. Translation gives CASSFSSSYEQYV.

The count of this clone is one. The chain is built from TRBV7-9 and TRBJ1-5; 10 nucleotides line up with TRBD1. Germline assignment: CDR1 SEHNR and CDR2 FQNEAQ (reference sequence). This CDR3 is built from 16 residues. Losses at the gene ends were 3 bases for V and 2 bases for J; bases not matched to a gene: 4. The CDR3 loop reads CASSFGTGAGNQPQHF. The DNA for the CDR3 is TGTGCCAGCAGCTTCGGGACAGGGGCGGGCAATCAGCCCCAGCATTTT.

In its sample, this clone was seen once. The chain is built from TRBV5-1 and TRBJ1-1; D may be TRBD1 (5 bases). V lost 4 bases and J lost 0, with 13 bases in between. CDR1 is SGHRS and CDR2 is YFSETQ in the germline V gene. This CDR3 contains 15 residues. CDR3 nucleotide sequence: TGCGCCAGCAGCCCGGCATGGGGCTTGAACACTGAAGCTTTCTTT. It yields the protein CASSPAWGLNTEAFF.

The chain couples TRBV9 to TRBJ1-2, with no clear D. Germline V gene lookup returns CDR1 SGDLS and CDR2 YYNGEE. The V and J ends lost 7 bases and 4 bases respectively, with 17 bases between them. CDR3 length equals 14 residues. In nucleotides, the CDR3 is TGTGCCAGCCGCAACGATCGCTACGGCTATGGCTACACCTTC. Translation gives CASRNDRYGYGYTF.